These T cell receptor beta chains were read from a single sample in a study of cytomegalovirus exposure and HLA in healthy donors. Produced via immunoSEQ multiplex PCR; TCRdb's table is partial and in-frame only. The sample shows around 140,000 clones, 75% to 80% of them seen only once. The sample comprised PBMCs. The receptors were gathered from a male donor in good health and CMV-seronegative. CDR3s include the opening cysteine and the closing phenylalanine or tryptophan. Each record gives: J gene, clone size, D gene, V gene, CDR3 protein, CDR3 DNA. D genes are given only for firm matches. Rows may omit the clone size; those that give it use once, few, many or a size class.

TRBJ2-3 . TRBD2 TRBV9 CASSVSSSGGMGTDTQYF TGTGCCAGCAGCGTAAGTTCTAGCGGGGGCATGGGCACAGATACGCAGTATTTT
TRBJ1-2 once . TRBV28 CASTLPGYYGYTF TGTGCCAGCACTTTGCCCGGTTACTATGGCTACACCTTC
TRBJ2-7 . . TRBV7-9 CASSHPPGTYEQYF TGTGCCAGCAGCCACCCTCCAGGGACCTACGAGCAGTACTTC
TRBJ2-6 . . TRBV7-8 CASSLALGGPGANVLTF TGTGCCAGCAGCTTAGCCCTGGGGGGGCCTGGGGCCAACGTCCTGACTTTC
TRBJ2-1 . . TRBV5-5 CASSLTSPPYNEQFF TGTGCCAGCAGCTTAACTAGCCCACCCTACAATGAGCAGTTCTTC
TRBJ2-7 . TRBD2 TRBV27 CASSLAGGPREQYF TGTGCCAGCAGTTTGGCGGGGGGGCCGAGGGAGCAGTACTTC
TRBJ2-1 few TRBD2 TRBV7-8 CASSPSGGAIRREQFF TGTGCCAGCAGCCCCAGCGGGGGGGCCATCCGGCGTGAGCAGTTCTTC
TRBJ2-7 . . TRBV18 CASSPRQGTYEQYF TGTGCCAGCTCACCGCGGCAGGGAACCTACGAGCAGTACTTC
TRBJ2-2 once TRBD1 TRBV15 CATWDDRGPGGELFF TGTGCCACCTGGGACGACAGGGGGCCGGGCGGGGAGCTGTTTTTT
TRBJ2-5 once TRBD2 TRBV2 CASSEAVGLAGEETQYF TGTGCCAGCAGTGAAGCAGTGGGACTAGCGGGGGAAGAGACCCAGTACTTC
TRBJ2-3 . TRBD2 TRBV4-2 CASSHPEKTSGGITDTQYF TGTGCCAGCAGCCACCCCGAAAAAACTAGCGGGGGAATCACAGATACGCAGTATTTT
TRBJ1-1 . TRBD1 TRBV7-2 CASSFQGVNTEAFF TGTGCCAGCAGCTTCCAGGGGGTGAACACTGAAGCTTTCTTT
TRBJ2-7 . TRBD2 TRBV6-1 CASSERYGTSGLYEQYF TGTGCCAGCAGTGAACGGTACGGGACTAGCGGTTTGTACGAGCAGTACTTC
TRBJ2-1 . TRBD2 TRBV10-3 CAITPAGGDYNEQFF TGTGCCATCACACCGGCGGGGGGTGACTACAATGAGCAGTTCTTC
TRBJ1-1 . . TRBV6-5 CASSSNRYLNTEAFF TGTGCCAGCAGTTCTAACAGGTACTTGAACACTGAAGCTTTCTTT
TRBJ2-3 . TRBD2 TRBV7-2 CASSLWELAGSQDTQYF TGTGCCAGCAGCTTATGGGAACTAGCGGGGAGTCAGGATACGCAGTATTTT
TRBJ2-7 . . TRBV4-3 CASSQDYWRGNYEQYF TGCGCCAGCAGCCAAGACTACTGGCGGGGAAACTACGAGCAGTACTTC
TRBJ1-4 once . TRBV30 CAWSKDSGLPEKLFF TGTGCCTGGAGTAAGGACAGTGGGCTGCCGGAAAAACTGTTTTTT
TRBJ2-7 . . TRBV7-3 CASSRGRDNEQYF TGTGCCAGCAGTCGGGGCAGGGACAACGAGCAGTACTTC
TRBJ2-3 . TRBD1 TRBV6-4 CASSDSTGATDTQYF TGTGCCAGCAGTGACTCCACAGGGGCCACAGATACGCAGTATTTT
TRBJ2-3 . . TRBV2 CASRRTGWGGDTQYF TGTGCCAGCAGACGGACAGGGTGGGGGGGAGATACGCAGTATTTT
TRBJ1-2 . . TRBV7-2 CASSSRGQYGYTF TGTGCCAGCAGCTCTCGCGGGCAGTATGGCTACACCTTC
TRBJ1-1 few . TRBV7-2 CASSLESGTEAFF TGTGCCAGCAGCTTAGAATCGGGGACTGAAGCTTTCTTT
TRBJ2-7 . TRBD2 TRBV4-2 CASSPGGYEQYF TGTGCCAGCAGCCCCGGGGGGTACGAGCAGTACTTC